This entry describes one TCR beta chain. As yet, its antigen is unknown. This entry belongs to a study of T cells in Graves' hyperthyroidism and ophthalmopathy. General observations from the study: Expanded thyroid clonotypes (above 0.001) were mostly also found in blood.

There are 17 residues in the CDR3. Germline loops: CDR1 DFQATT, CDR2 SNEGSKA (reference sequence). V was pared by 3 bases and J by 5 bases, with 14 bases of the junction left unmatched. These patients, aged 18 to 65, had recently diagnosed hyperthyroidism lasting under 2 months. Diagnoses were made from clinical symptoms, serum measures (thyroxine and TRAb), thyroid ultrasound and orbital computed tomography. PBMCs were derived from approximately 10 ml fresh peripheral blood. The investigators amplified TCR beta CDR3 regions from RNA transcripts. TCR CDR3 regions were first amplified by RT-PCR with HTBI primers. TCRdb used MiXCR to reprocess the multiplex PCR reads, holding one entry per CDR3 protein. The profile shows around 700,000 distinct CDR3 sequences, 15% to 20% of them singletons.

The receptor comes from a woman aged 45-60 years with Graves' hyperthyroidism that later progressed to Graves' ophthalmopathy. V usage is TRBV20-1 and J usage is TRBJ2-2, with 8 bases that match TRBD2. Source material: blood. Here the CDR3 DNA reads TGCAGTGCTAGCCCAAACCCGGGACTAGTGAAAACCGGGGAGCTGTTTTTT. This translates into CSASPNPGLVKTGELFF.